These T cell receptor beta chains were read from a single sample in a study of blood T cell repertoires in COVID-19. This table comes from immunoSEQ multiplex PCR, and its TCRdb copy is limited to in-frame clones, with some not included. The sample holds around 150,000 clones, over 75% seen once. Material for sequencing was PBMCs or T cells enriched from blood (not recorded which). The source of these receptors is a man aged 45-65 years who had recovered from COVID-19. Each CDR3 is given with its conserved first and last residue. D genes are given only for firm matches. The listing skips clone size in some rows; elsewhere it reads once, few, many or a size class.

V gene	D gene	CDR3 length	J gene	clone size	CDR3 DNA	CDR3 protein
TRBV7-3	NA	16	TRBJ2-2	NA	TGTGCCAGCAGCTTAACGGAGGGCCTGGGCACCGGGGAGCTGTTTTTT	CASSLTEGLGTGELFF
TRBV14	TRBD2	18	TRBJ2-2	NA	TGTGCCAGCAGCCCTTTAGCGGGGGGCCTAAGTGGCACCGGGGAGCTGTTTTTT	CASSPLAGGLSGTGELFF
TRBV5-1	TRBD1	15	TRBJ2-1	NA	TGCGCCAGCCGAGCCGGGACAGCGCCTTACAATGAGCAGTTCTTC	CASRAGTAPYNEQFF
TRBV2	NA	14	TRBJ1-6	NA	TGTGCCAGCACTCCAACGACAGGAGGTTCACCCCTCCACTTT	CASTPTTGGSPLHF
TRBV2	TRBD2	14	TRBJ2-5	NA	TGTGCCAGCAGAGTAGCGGGGGGGCTGGAGACCCAGTACTTC	CASRVAGGLETQYF
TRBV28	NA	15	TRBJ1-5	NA	TGTGCCAGCAGCCTTGGGGGGAGGCCTAGTCAGCCCCAGCATTTT	CASSLGGRPSQPQHF
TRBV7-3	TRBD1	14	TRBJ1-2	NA	TGTGCCAGCAGCTTACGGACAGGAGGAGATGGCTACACCTTC	CASSLRTGGDGYTF
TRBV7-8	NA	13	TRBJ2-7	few	TGTGCCAGCAGCTTAGGTAACGACAGGGAGCAGTACTTC	CASSLGNDREQYF
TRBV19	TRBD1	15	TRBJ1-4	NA	TGTGCCAGCTGGGACAGGGGATTGACTAATGAAAAACTGTTTTTT	CASWDRGLTNEKLFF
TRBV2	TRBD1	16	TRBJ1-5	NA	TGTGCCAGCAGTTCGGGACAGGGGGCGCCCGGGCAGCCCCAGCATTTT	CASSSGQGAPGQPQHF
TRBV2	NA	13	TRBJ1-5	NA	TGTGCCAGCAGGGGGGGTTGGGATCAGCCCCAGCATTTT	CASRGGWDQPQHF
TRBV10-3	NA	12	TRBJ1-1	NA	TGTGCCATCAGTGAGGAGTACACTGAAGCTTTCTTT	CAISEEYTEAFF
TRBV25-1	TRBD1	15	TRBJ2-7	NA	TGTGCCAGCAGTGATGGGACAGCCGGTACCTACGAGCAGTACTTC	CASSDGTAGTYEQYF
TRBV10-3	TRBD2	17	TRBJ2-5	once	TGTGCCATCAGTGAGTCGACGGCCGGGACTAGCGGGCGGACCCAGTACTTC	CAISESTAGTSGRTQYF
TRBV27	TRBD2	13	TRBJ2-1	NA	TGTGCCAGCAGCGGGACTAGATACAATGAGCAGTTCTTC	CASSGTRYNEQFF
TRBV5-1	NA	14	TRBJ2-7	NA	TGCGCCAGCAGCAGAAGCGGGCGATCCTACGAGCAGTACTTC	CASSRSGRSYEQYF
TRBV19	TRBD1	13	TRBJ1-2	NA	TGTGCGAGAACAGGGGGAGATAACTATGGCTACACCTTC	CARTGGDNYGYTF
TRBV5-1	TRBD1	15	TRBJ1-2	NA	TGCGCCAGCAGCTCCGGGACAGGGGACCTCTATGGCTACACCTTC	CASSSGTGDLYGYTF
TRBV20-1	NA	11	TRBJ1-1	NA	TGCAGTGCTCCTAAACGGACTGAAGCTTTCTTT	CSAPKRTEAFF
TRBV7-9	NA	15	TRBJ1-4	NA	TGTGCCAGCAGCCCCACGACGGGCCGCGGGGGGAAACTGTTTTTT	CASSPTTGRGGKLFF
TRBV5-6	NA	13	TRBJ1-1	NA	TGTGCCAGCAGCGCTCAGGGTAAAACTGAAGCTTTCTTT	CASSAQGKTEAFF
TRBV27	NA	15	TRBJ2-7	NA	TGTGCCAGCAGCAATCAGGGGTACGGCTCCTACGAGCAGTACTTC	CASSNQGYGSYEQYF
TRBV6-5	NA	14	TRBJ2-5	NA	TGTGCCAGCAGTTATCAGGGGCGACAAGAGACCCAGTACTTC	CASSYQGRQETQYF
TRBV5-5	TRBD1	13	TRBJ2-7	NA	TGTGCCAGCAGCAATGACAGGGTGGGGGAGCAGTACTTC	CASSNDRVGEQYF
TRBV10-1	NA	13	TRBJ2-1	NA	TGCGCCAGCAGTGAGCGGGCGGGGACTGAGCAGTTCTTC	CASSERAGTEQFF
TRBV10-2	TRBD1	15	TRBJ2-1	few	TGCGCCAGCAGGTCCGGGACAGGGGGTGACAATGAGCAGTTCTTC	CASRSGTGGDNEQFF
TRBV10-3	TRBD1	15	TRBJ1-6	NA	TGTGCCATCAGTGTGGGGGGACAGCATAATTCACCCCTCCACTTT	CAISVGGQHNSPLHF
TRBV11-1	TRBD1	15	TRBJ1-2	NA	TGTGCCAGCAGCTCGGGACAGGCGGTCCCCTATGGCTACACCTTC	CASSSGQAVPYGYTF
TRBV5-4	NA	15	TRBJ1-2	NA	TGTGCCAGCAGCCTGGAAATGGACAGTAACTATGGCTACACCTTC	CASSLEMDSNYGYTF
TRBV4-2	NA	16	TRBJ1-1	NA	NA	CASSQVWTRRNTEAFF
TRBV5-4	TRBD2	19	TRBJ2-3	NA	TGTGCCAGCAGCCCCCCTCCCCCCCAGCTAGCGGGAGGACGGGATTCGCAGTATTTT	CASSPPPPQLAGGRDSQYF
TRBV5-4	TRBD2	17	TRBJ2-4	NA	TGTGCCAGCAGCGAGCTAACTAGCGGGAGAGCCAAAAACATTCAGTACTTC	CASSELTSGRAKNIQYF
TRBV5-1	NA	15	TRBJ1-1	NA	TGCGCCAGCAGCCCACCTAGACAGAAGAACACTGAAGCTTTCTTT	CASSPPRQKNTEAFF
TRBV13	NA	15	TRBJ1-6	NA	TGTGCCAGCAGCTTAGAGAAGGGGAGGAATTCACCCCTCCACTTT	CASSLEKGRNSPLHF
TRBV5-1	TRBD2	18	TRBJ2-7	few	TGCGCCAGCAGGCAAACTACAGGATCCGGGACTAGGGGATACGAGCAGTACTTC	CASRQTTGSGTRGYEQYF
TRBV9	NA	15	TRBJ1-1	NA	TGTGCCAGCAGCGTAGGAGCGGGTATGAACACTGAAGCTTTCTTT	CASSVGAGMNTEAFF
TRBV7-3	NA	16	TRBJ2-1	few	TGTGCCAGCAGCTCCTACAGGGCCGGCCCGATTGATGAGCAGTTCTTC	CASSSYRAGPIDEQFF
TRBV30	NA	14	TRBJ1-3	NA	TGTGCCTGGGCCGGGGGTCTTCCTAGAAACACCATATATTTT	CAWAGGLPRNTIYF
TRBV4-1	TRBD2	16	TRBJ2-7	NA	TGCGCCAGCAGCCAAAGTCTAGCGGGAGGACGCGACGAGCAGTACTTC	CASSQSLAGGRDEQYF
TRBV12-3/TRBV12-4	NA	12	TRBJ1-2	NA	TGTGCCAGCAGTAGACAGATCTATGGCTACACCTTC	CASSRQIYGYTF
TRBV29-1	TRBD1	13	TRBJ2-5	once	TGCAGCGGCGAAGGACAGGCTGAGGAGACCCAGTACTTC	CSGEGQAEETQYF
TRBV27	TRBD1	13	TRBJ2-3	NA	TGTGCCAGCAGTCCCGGAGACAGGGCCGAGCAGTATTTT	CASSPGDRAEQYF
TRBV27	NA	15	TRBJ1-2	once	TGTGCCAGCACCAGGAGTAGGGAGGGAAACTATGGCTACACCTTC	CASTRSREGNYGYTF
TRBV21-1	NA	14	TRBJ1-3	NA	TGTGCCAGCAGCTCCGCGGTTCCTGGAAACACCATATATTTT	CASSSAVPGNTIYF
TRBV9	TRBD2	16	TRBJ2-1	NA	TGTGCCAGCAGCGTTGGCACTAGCGGGAGTTGGGATGAGCAGTTCTTC	CASSVGTSGSWDEQFF
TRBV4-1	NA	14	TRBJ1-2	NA	TGCGCCAGCAGCCCCCCTGGGGCGTTCTATGGCTACACCTTC	CASSPPGAFYGYTF
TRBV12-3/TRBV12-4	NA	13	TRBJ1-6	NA	TGTGCCAGCAGTTTAACGGGGGGTCCACCCCTCCACTTT	CASSLTGGPPLHF
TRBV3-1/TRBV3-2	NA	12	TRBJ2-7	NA	TGTGCCAGCAGCCCGAGCTCCTACGAGCAGTACTTC	CASSPSSYEQYF
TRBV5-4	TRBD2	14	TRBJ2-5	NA	TGTGCCAGCAGCACCCGGGACTATGGGGAGACCCAGTACTTC	CASSTRDYGETQYF
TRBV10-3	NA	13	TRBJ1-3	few	TGTGCCATCAGTGACCCTGCTGGAAACACCATATATTTT	CAISDPAGNTIYF
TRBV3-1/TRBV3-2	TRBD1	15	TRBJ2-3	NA	TGTGCCAGCAGCCAAACAGGGGGCGACTTGGATACGCAGTATTTT	CASSQTGGDLDTQYF
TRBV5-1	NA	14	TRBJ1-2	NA	TGCGCCAGCAGCTTGGACGGACTCCTCTATGGCTACACCTTC	CASSLDGLLYGYTF
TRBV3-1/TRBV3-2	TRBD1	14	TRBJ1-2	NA	TGTGCCAGCAGCCCTACAGGGGGTTACTATGGCTACACCTTC	CASSPTGGYYGYTF
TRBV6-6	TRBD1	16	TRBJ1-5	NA	TGTGCCAGCAGTTTCCGGACAGGGTCTTCGGGACAGCCCCAGCATTTT	CASSFRTGSSGQPQHF